The clone carrying this TCR beta chain came up many times. The antigen is not known. TCRdb analysed the 5' RACE reads with MiXCR anew, one entry per CDR3 protein. In the table there are 140,000 or so distinct CDR3 sequences, roughly 6.3% of which are singletons. CDR3 length: 17 amino acids. The trim removed 1 base at V and 5 bases at J, leaving 4 bases unmatched. Germline lookup yields CDR1 SGHTA and CDR2 FQGNSA. The data are from a study of T-cell memory formation after mild COVID-19. General study points: Whereas later expanders leaned CD4+, clones contracting day 15 to 85 showed a balanced CD4/CD8 makeup. Contracting CD4+ clones lay largely in CM and EM, with CD8+ ones residing in EMRA.

The source is an adult woman who had mild COVID-19 (a few samples of this study predate the infection). Cell type and time point are not known. This chain links TRBV7-2 with TRBJ1-6, with 11 bases lining up with TRBD1. The sequencing sample was made of PBMCs or a T cell subset sorted from them (not recorded which). The CDR3 loop reads CASSLVGTGGNNSPLHF. The CDR3 DNA reads TGTGCCAGCAGCTTAGTAGGGACAGGGGGAAATAATTCACCCCTCCACTTT. Full variable domain (outside the CDR3, taken from reference TRBV7-2 and TRBJ1-6): GAGVSQSPSNKVTEKGKDVELRCDPISGHTALYWYRQSLGQGLEFLIYFQGNSAPDKSGLPSDRFSAERTGGSVSTLTIQRTQQEDSAVYLCASSLVGTGGNNSPLHFGNGTRLTVT.